The rows below give T cell receptor beta chains drawn from one sample of a study of blood T cell repertoires in COVID-19. Sequencing was performed with immunoSEQ multiplex PCR; in TCRdb, only in-frame clones are kept and a portion is missing. Among about 35,000 clones, 70% to 90% were seen once, and the ten largest hold around 4.9%. Material for sequencing was peripheral blood. Every receptor here comes from a woman in her 70s with active COVID-19. CDR3s include the opening cysteine and the closing phenylalanine or tryptophan. Each record gives: V gene, clone size, J gene, D gene, CDR3 DNA, CDR3 protein. The D gene is left open where the match is weak. Size tells how often a clone was seen (once, few, many) or the class of an expanded clone, and some rows leave it out.

TRBV20-1	.	TRBJ1-1	.	TGCAGTCCCCACGGGGGCACTGAAGCTTTCTTT	CSPHGGTEAFF
TRBV6-6	.	TRBJ2-1	TRBD2	TGTGCCAGCAGTTTGACTAGCGGGGCTTACAATGAGCAGTTCTTC	CASSLTSGAYNEQFF
TRBV7-2	.	TRBJ2-5	.	TGTGCCAGCAGCTTAGGCCAGGCGCCAGAGACCCAGTACTTC	CASSLGQAPETQYF
TRBV2	.	TRBJ1-1	.	TGTGCCAGGGGGGAGGGTGAAGCTTTCTTT	CARGEGEAFF
TRBV7-5	.	TRBJ2-1	.	TGTGCCAGAAGCGCCCGGACTAGCGGGGGCCTTCGCACCTACAATGAGCAGTTCTTC	CARSARTSGGLRTYNEQFF
TRBV21-1	once	TRBJ1-3	.	TGTGCCAGCAGCAAAAGGCGGCGACAGGGGGCTGGAAACACCATATATTTT	CASSKRRRQGAGNTIYF
TRBV2	.	TRBJ2-2	.	TGTGCCAGCAGTGCCATAGGGGGGGCGCAGGGCACCGGGGAGCTGTTTTTT	CASSAIGGAQGTGELFF
TRBV28	.	TRBJ1-1	TRBD1	TGTGCCAGCAGTTTAACAGGGGTAGGTATGAACACTGAAGCTTTCTTT	CASSLTGVGMNTEAFF
TRBV6-1	.	TRBJ2-7	.	TGTGCCAGCAGTGATAGGACAGCCTACGAGCAGTACTTC	CASSDRTAYEQYF
TRBV13	.	TRBJ2-5	.	TGTGCCAGCAGCCCAGGACTCCCAGAGACCCAGTACTTC	CASSPGLPETQYF
TRBV3-1/TRBV3-2	.	TRBJ2-1	TRBD2	TGTGCCAGCAGCCTTGTAGGACTAGCGGGGTACAATGAGCAGTTCTTC	CASSLVGLAGYNEQFF
TRBV5-4	once	TRBJ2-3	.	TGTGCCAGCAGCTTATCGGGGAGGTTAGATACGCAGTATTTT	CASSLSGRLDTQYF
TRBV5-8	.	TRBJ1-5	.	TGTGCCAGCAGCTTGGTCAGGGGAGGGGTTCAGCCCCAGCATTTT	CASSLVRGGVQPQHF
TRBV7-8	once	TRBJ2-7	.	TGTGCCAGCAGCTTATTGGGTAGCAGTTCCTACGAGCAGTACTTC	CASSLLGSSSYEQYF
TRBV18	.	TRBJ2-7	TRBD1	TGTGCCAGCTCAATCGGACAGGGGAGCGGCGAGCAGTACTTC	CASSIGQGSGEQYF
TRBV6-2/TRBV6-3	.	TRBJ2-2	TRBD1	TGTGCCAGCAGTCAGGGGGCCGGGGAGCTGTTTTTT	CASSQGAGELFF
TRBV7-2	.	TRBJ1-5	.	TGTGCCAGCAGCTTAGGGCCATATAGCAATCAGCCCCAGCATTTT	CASSLGPYSNQPQHF
TRBV7-3	once	TRBJ2-1	.	TGTGCCAGCAGCTTAAGTGGGGGCGGGAATGAGCAGTTCTTC	CASSLSGGGNEQFF
TRBV29-1	.	TRBJ2-5	TRBD2	TGCAGCGTTGGGGTAGCGGGGGGGCGAGAGACCCAGTACTTC	CSVGVAGGRETQYF
TRBV29-1	once	TRBJ1-1	.	TGCAGCGTCGCCTCTAAAAACACTGAAGCTTTCTTT	CSVASKNTEAFF
TRBV5-4	.	TRBJ2-7	TRBD1	TGTGCCAGCGCCCAGGGACAGGGTATACACGAGCAGTACTTC	CASAQGQGIHEQYF
TRBV6-5	.	TRBJ2-7	.	TGTGCCAGCAGTTCACGCGGGGTAACTCTGAAAAACGAGCAGTACTTC	CASSSRGVTLKNEQYF
TRBV7-9	.	TRBJ2-5	TRBD2	TGTGCCAGCAGCCTGCTCGGGGGGGGCCTATCCCAAGAGACCCAGTACTTC	CASSLLGGGLSQETQYF
TRBV7-9	.	TRBJ2-3	.	TGTGCCAGCAGCCCGACCTCCGACAGGGAGCGGGCAGATACGCAGTATTTT	CASSPTSDRERADTQYF
TRBV19	.	TRBJ1-1	.	TGTGCCAGTAGTATAGGACAGTCACGCGCTTTGGCTGAAGCTTTCTTT	CASSIGQSRALAEAFF
TRBV12-3/TRBV12-4	.	TRBJ2-2	.	TGTGCCAGCCACCGCAGTTCCGGGGAGCTGTTTTTT	CASHRSSGELFF
TRBV6-6	.	TRBJ2-7	.	TGTGCCAGCGGGGGGACGGATTCCTACGAGCAGTACTTC	CASGGTDSYEQYF
TRBV28	once	TRBJ1-1	.	TGTGCCAGCAGTCCTATCGGTGAGGGGGACACTGAAGCTTTCTTT	CASSPIGEGDTEAFF
TRBV5-5	.	TRBJ2-1	.	TGTGCCAGCAGCTTGGACGGGGACTCATACAATGAGCAGTTCTTC	CASSLDGDSYNEQFF
TRBV24-1	.	TRBJ2-2	.	TGTGCCACCAGTGATTTGCAGGCCCTGTTTTTT	CATSDLQALFF
TRBV6-2/TRBV6-3	.	TRBJ2-5	.	TGTGCCAGCAGTTACGGGGGGTGGGAGACCCAGTACTTC	CASSYGGWETQYF
TRBV7-2	.	TRBJ1-1	.	TGTGCCAGCAGCTCCAACTCCGTTAAAGCTTTCTTT	CASSSNSVKAFF
TRBV6-5	.	TRBJ1-1	.	TGTGCCAGCAGTTACACGGGTTTCACTGAAGCTTTCTTT	CASSYTGFTEAFF
TRBV11-3	.	TRBJ1-6	.	TGTGCCAGCAGCTTAGCCGGGACAAACTCACCCCTCCACTTT	CASSLAGTNSPLHF
TRBV9	once	TRBJ1-4	.	TGTGCCAGCAGCATTTCTACAGGGTATAATGAAAAACTGTTTTTT	CASSISTGYNEKLFF
TRBV4-1	.	TRBJ2-2	TRBD2	TGCGCCAGCAGCCAAGAAGCGGGGGCCGCGAACACCGGGGAGCTGTTTTTT	CASSQEAGAANTGELFF
TRBV29-1	.	TRBJ1-2	.	TGCAGAGCCTTGGGTATGAGCGATGGCTACACCTTC	CRALGMSDGYTF
TRBV5-1	.	TRBJ2-2	TRBD2	TGCGCCAGCAGCTCAGGAGCTAGCGGGGGGGACACCGGGGAGCTGTTTTTT	CASSSGASGGDTGELFF
TRBV5-1	.	TRBJ2-3	TRBD2	TGCGCCAGCAGCTCGGGGAGCGGGGGGTTCAGAGATACGCAGTATTTT	CASSSGSGGFRDTQYF
TRBV7-2	.	TRBJ2-7	TRBD2	TGTGCCAGCAGCTTAACTAGCGGGGGACACTACGAGCAGTACTTC	CASSLTSGGHYEQYF
TRBV18	.	TRBJ2-5	TRBD1	TGTGCCAGCTCACCCCGACAGGGAGCAGGAGAGACCCAGTACTTC	CASSPRQGAGETQYF
TRBV6-5	.	TRBJ2-3	.	TGTGCCACCCTCCCCGGGCGGGGTCGCACAGATACGCAGTATTTT	CATLPGRGRTDTQYF
TRBV3-1/TRBV3-2	.	TRBJ2-7	.	TGTGCCAGCAGCCTTACCTCTGGAGGCCACGAGCAGTACTTC	CASSLTSGGHEQYF
TRBV7-9	.	TRBJ1-5	TRBD1	TGTGCCAGCAGCTCCGACAGGGAAGTGAATCAGCCCCAGCATTTT	CASSSDREVNQPQHF
TRBV5-4	.	TRBJ2-2	TRBD1	TGTGCCAGCAGCCCCTACACAGGGGTGAACACCGGGGAGCTGTTTTTT	CASSPYTGVNTGELFF
TRBV6-5	.	TRBJ2-7	TRBD2	TGTGCCAGCAGTTACGGACTAGCACTCTACGAGCAGTACTTC	CASSYGLALYEQYF
TRBV5-8	.	TRBJ2-1	TRBD2	TGTGCCAGCAGCTTGGGACTAGCTAACTACAATGAGCAGTTCTTC	CASSLGLANYNEQFF
TRBV7-3	.	TRBJ2-3	TRBD2	TGTGCCAGCAGCTCACTAGCGGGGGGCGCAGATACGCAGTATTTT	CASSSLAGGADTQYF
TRBV6-1	.	TRBJ2-1	TRBD1	TGTGCCAGCAGTGGCAGGGGGCGCAGCGATGAGCAGTTCTTC	CASSGRGRSDEQFF
TRBV27	.	TRBJ1-5	.	TGTGCCAGCAGTTTATCTTCCAGGGATAGCAATCAGCCCCAGCATTTT	CASSLSSRDSNQPQHF